This entry lists 29 T cell receptor beta chains sequenced from one sample in a study of response to subunit inactivated influenza vaccine. Via MiXCR, TCRdb re-called the RT-PCR reads, giving one row per CDR3 protein. The sample includes over 450,000 distinct CDR3 sequences, 10% to 15% of them seen just once. The input for sequencing was PBMCs from blood, taken around seven weeks after vaccination. These receptors all come from a man aged 50 to 59 who received an inactivated influenza vaccine.

The chain has TRBV20-1 and TRBJ2-1; 9 bases agree with TRBD1. Germline V gene sequence: CDR1 DFQATT, CDR2 SNEGSKA (reference sequence). This CDR3 has 15 amino acids. The junction had 9 bases not matched to a gene; V was cut back by 5 bases and J by 4 bases. DNA of the CDR3: TGCAGTGCTGCTCCCGGGACAGGGAATTACAATGAGCAGTTCTTC. Residues: CSAAPGTGNYNEQFF.

J is TRBJ1-1 and V is TRBV20-1, with a weak D call TRBD1 (5 bases). V shed 4 bases and J shed 2 bases, with 11 bases lying between them. This CDR3 is 13 amino acids long. Germline CDR1 reads DFQATT; CDR2 reads SNEGSKA (reference sequence). CDR3: CSAIPRGNTEAFF. The DNA of the CDR3 is TGCAGTGCTATCCCGAGGGGCAACACTGAAGCTTTCTTT.

A few counts support this clonotype. The chain recombines TRBV12-3 or TRBV12-4 with TRBJ2-7; D not resolved. The CDR3 covers 12 residues. The V gene lost 5 bases and the J gene lost 12 bases, with 17 bases spanning the gap. The CDR3 DNA reads as TGTGCCAGCAGTGCCCCCTTGGGCGTCCGGTACTTC. Protein sequence: CASSAPLGVRYF.

The rearrangement links TRBV29-1 to TRBJ1-5, with 8 positions matching TRBD1. The germline V gene has CDR1 SQVTM and CDR2 ANQGSEA. The V segment lost 6 bases and the J segment 3 bases; nucleotides outside the gene matches: 4. CDR3 length: 13 amino acids. The CDR3 is CSVGQGDNQPQHF. For the CDR3, the DNA is TGCAGCGTCGGACAGGGCGACAATCAGCCCCAGCATTTT.

This clonotype was recorded many times. The gene calls are TRBV20-1 and TRBJ2-2; D is uncertain. Germline V CDR1 and CDR2: DFQATT, SNEGSKA (reference sequence). The CDR3 has 14 amino acids. V was trimmed by 3 bases and J by 0 bases, leaving 8 bases between them. CDR3 coding DNA: TGCAGTGCTAGGGACCCCGCGAACACCGGGGAGCTGTTTTTT. Amino acid sequence: CSARDPANTGELFF.

The J gene is TRBJ2-1, the V gene TRBV7-2; D is unclear. Germline-derived CDR1 and CDR2 are SGHTA and FQGNSA. The CDR3 has 13 residues. Trimming shortened V by 5 bases and J by 9 bases, and 14 bases separated the two germline ends. CDR3 DNA: TGTGCCAGCAGCACGGACCGAGCCGGTGAGCAGTTCTTC. Translated: CASSTDRAGEQFF. Using reference TRBV7-2 and TRBJ2-1 for the parts outside the CDR3, the full variable domain is GAGVSQSPSNKVTEKGKDVELRCDPISGHTALYWYRQSLGQGLEFLIYFQGNSAPDKSGLPSDRFSAERTGGSVSTLTIQRTQQEDSAVYLCASSTDRAGEQFFGPGTRLTVL.

This clonotype was recorded at least ten times. The rearrangement uses TRBV9 and TRBJ2-7, with D tentatively TRBD1 or TRBD2 (6 bases each). Germline CDR1 reads SGDLS; CDR2 reads YYNGEE. V was shortened by 2 bases and J by 3 bases, with 15 bases between the two germline ends. The CDR3 sequence is 15 residues long. The CDR3 coding sequence is TGTGCCAGCAGCGTTGGTCGGGGGCTAGTCTACGAGCAGTACTTC. It codes for CASSVGRGLVYEQYF.

The chain recombines TRBV6-5 with TRBJ1-1; TRBD1 aligns across 8 bases. This CDR3 comprises 15 residues. The V segment lost 0 bases and the J segment 6 bases; nucleotides outside the gene matches: 6. Germline assignment: CDR1 MNHEY and CDR2 SVGAGI. The CDR3 nucleotides read TGTGCCAGCAGTTACTCGCAGGGGGCGAAGGCTGAAGCTTTCTTT. It specifies CASSYSQGAKAEAFF.

This clonotype was seen ten or more times. V gene TRBV21-1 combines with J gene TRBJ2-7; TRBD1 was called by the table and not checked on the DNA. TRBV21-1 has pseudogene status. The CDR3 covers 14 residues. Here the CDR3 DNA reads TGTGCCATCCCCCCGGACAGAAGAGCTTACGAGCAGTACTTC. As protein: CAIPPDRRAYEQYF.

This clonotype was detected many times. V gene TRBV28 combines with J gene TRBJ2-1, with D uncertain. Per germline, CDR1 MDHEN and CDR2 SYDVKM. V lost 4 bases and J 4 bases, leaving 14 bases between the germline ends. The CDR3 has 15 residues. The CDR3 is CASSSDWLAYNEQFF. Here the CDR3 DNA reads TGTGCCAGCAGTTCTGACTGGCTCGCTTACAATGAGCAGTTCTTC.

About this clonotype itself: A much bigger clone sits one base away, suggesting this may be a read error. The chain carries TRBV10-3 and TRBJ1-3; maybe TRBD1 (5 bases). V lost 5 bases, J lost 8 bases, and 10 bases lay in between. Germline-derived CDR1 and CDR2 are ENHRY and SYGVKD. This CDR3 is built from 12 residues. The CDR3 DNA is TGTGCCATCAGTACCGGGGGACACACCATATATTTT. Protein: CAISTGGHTIYF.

This clonotype was counted a few times. This chain connects TRBV27 to TRBJ1-4; possible D gene TRBD1, 5 bases. The CDR3 totals 15 residues. The germline gives CDR1 MNHEY, CDR2 SMNVEV (reference sequence). Trimming removed 5 bases from V and 7 bases from J, with 17 bases in between. Written as DNA, the CDR3 is TGTGCCAGCAGTCCGCGGGGCAGTCGGGGTGAAAAACTGTTTTTT. It translates to CASSPRGSRGEKLFF.

This chain joins TRBV6-2 or TRBV6-3 and TRBJ2-7; perhaps TRBD1 as D (6 bases). The CDR3 is 16 residues long. Germline CDR1 and CDR2: MNHEY and SVGEGT. The V and J ends lost 5 bases and 6 bases respectively, with 23 bases between them. CDR3: CASSRLPGPRGGEQYF. The CDR3 bases are TGTGCCAGCAGTAGACTTCCGGGCCCCAGAGGGGGCGAGCAGTACTTC.

In DNA form, the CDR3 reads TGCAGCGTTGGGGCAATGGGGGGCACTGAAGCTTTCTTT. It codes for CSVGAMGGTEAFF. V and J are TRBV29-1 and TRBJ1-1, with a weak D call TRBD1 (5 bases). This CDR3 region has 13 residues. CDR1 is SQVTM, CDR2 ANQGSEA, per germline. Trimming stripped 4 bases from V and 4 bases from J, with 13 bases between.

There are a few counts of this clonotype. The V call is TRBV15, the J call TRBJ1-5; maybe TRBD1 (5 bases). Trimming removed 2 bases from V and 5 bases from J, with 7 bases in between. Germline assignment: CDR1 LNHNV and CDR2 YYDKDF (reference sequence). The CDR3 spans 13 residues. This CDR3 reads CATSRQGDQPQHF. CDR3 sequence (DNA): TGTGCCACCAGCAGACAGGGAGATCAGCCCCAGCATTTT.

This clonotype was observed a handful of times. The chain couples TRBV3-1 to TRBJ2-3, with D possibly being TRBD1 (5 bases). V lost 5 bases and J 5 bases, leaving 11 bases between the germline ends. The CDR3 spans 13 residues. Germline assignment: CDR1 LGHDT and CDR2 YNNKEL (reference sequence). The DNA for the CDR3 is TGTGCCAGCAGCTCCACACAGGAAGATACGCAGTATTTT. Translated: CASSSTQEDTQYF.

The V gene is TRBV27, the J gene TRBJ2-2; 9 nucleotides align to TRBD1. CDR3 size: 16 residues. Germline CDR1 MNHEY, CDR2 SMNVEV (reference sequence). The V and J ends lost 1 base and 3 bases, in that order; junction bases with no gene match: 3. CDR3 coding DNA: TGTGCCAGCAGTTTATTGGGACAGGGATACACCGGGGAGCTGTTTTTT. Translating it yields CASSLLGQGYTGELFF.

This clonotype appeared a few times. The chain combines TRBV20-1 with TRBJ2-7; 7 bases line up with TRBD1. There are 13 residues in the CDR3. CDR1 and CDR2 (germline): DFQATT, SNEGSKA (reference sequence). V shed 4 bases, J shed 3 bases, and the junction held 6 bases outside the gene matches. CDR3 amino acids: CSATDREGYEQYF. The CDR3 DNA is TGCAGTGCTACCGACAGGGAAGGCTACGAGCAGTACTTC.

This clonotype was recorded a few times. The chain employs TRBV12-3 or TRBV12-4 and TRBJ2-5; the match to TRBD2 covers 7 bases. Trimming at V came to 2 bases and at J to 2 bases, leaving 11 bases not matched to a gene. CDR3 length: 17 amino acids. This CDR3 is CASSLMTTSRGQETQYF. Here the CDR3 DNA reads TGTGCCAGCAGTTTAATGACGACTAGCCGGGGGCAAGAGACCCAGTACTTC.

This clonotype has just a few counts. The chain is built from TRBV5-1 and TRBJ2-1, with D possibly matching TRBD2 (6 bases). The CDR3 contains 14 residues. The V gene lost 1 base and the J gene lost 15 bases, with 20 bases spanning the gap. The germline gives CDR1 SGHRS, CDR2 YFSETQ. Here the CDR3 reads CASSLLDWRDLTFF. The CDR3 DNA follows: TGCGCCAGCAGCTTGCTGGACTGGAGGGACCTGACGTTCTTC.

This clonotype was found a few times. This sequence joins TRBV29-1 and TRBJ2-1; TRBD1 aligns across 8 bases. The trim removed 2 bases at V and 6 bases at J, leaving 3 bases unmatched. The CDR3 covers 13 residues. Germline CDR1 and CDR2: SQVTM and ANQGSEA. Here the CDR3 reads CSVEPTGGNEQFF. DNA of the CDR3: TGCAGCGTTGAACCAACAGGGGGCAATGAGCAGTTCTTC.

This clonotype was recorded a few times. The chain recombines TRBV7-6 with TRBJ2-2, with 7 positions matching TRBD1. Germline lookup yields CDR1 SGHVS and CDR2 FNYEAQ. The V segment lost 5 bases and the J segment 6 bases; nucleotides outside the gene matches: 12. The CDR3 covers 16 residues. This chain's CDR3 is CASSTSPTGIAGELFF. CDR3 DNA: TGTGCCAGCAGCACCTCGCCGACAGGGATCGCCGGGGAGCTGTTTTTT. The full variable domain, its missing parts supplied by reference TRBV7-6 and TRBJ2-2, is GAGVSQSPRYKVTKRGQDVALRCDPISGHVSLYWYRQALGQGPEFLTYFNYEAQQDKSGLPNDRFSAERPEGSISTLTIQRTEQRDSAMYRCASSTSPTGIAGELFFGEGSRLTVL.

The chain joins TRBV20-1 to TRBJ1-1, with D hard to call. CDR3 length equals 13 residues. With 1 base removed from V and 2 bases from J, the gap between germline ends came to 8 bases. The V gene's germline CDR1 is DFQATT and CDR2 SNEGSKA (reference sequence). The chain's CDR3 is CSARGQINTEAFF. In nucleotides, the CDR3 is TGCAGTGCTAGAGGTCAGATCAACACTGAAGCTTTCTTT.

This clonotype showed up just a few times. The genes are TRBV6-6 and TRBJ2-7; 13 bases line up with TRBD2. With V trimmed by 9 bases and J by 3 bases, 2 bases remained unmatched. The CDR3 covers 13 residues. Germline lookup yields CDR1 MNHNY and CDR2 SVGAGI (reference sequence). The DNA of the CDR3 is TGTGCCAGGGGGACTAGCGGGATCTACGAGCAGTACTTC. Its translation is CARGTSGIYEQYF.

This clonotype was counted at least ten times. This chain joins TRBV24-1 and TRBJ2-2; D may be TRBD2 (6 bases). The CDR3 spans 14 residues. Trimming cost V 6 bases and J 6 bases, with 13 bases left between them. Per the germline V gene, CDR1 is KGHDR and CDR2 is SFDVKD. Written as DNA, the CDR3 is TGTGCCACCAGTTCCTGGGAGGTAGCCGGGGAGCTGTTTTTT. This translates into CATSSWEVAGELFF.

This clonotype occurred a few times. The chain links TRBV20-1 to TRBJ1-5, with 7 positions matching TRBD1. CDR1 is DFQATT and CDR2 is SNEGSKA in the germline V gene (reference sequence). This CDR3 spans 17 amino acids. V trimming: 6 bases; J trimming: 0 bases; junction bases outside the gene matches: 14. The CDR3 is CSAHRGFASYSNQPQHF. The CDR3 DNA sequence: TGCAGTGCCCACAGGGGATTTGCCTCTTATAGCAATCAGCCCCAGCATTTT.

This clonotype has just a few counts. This chain links TRBV20-1 with TRBJ1-5; D uncertain. This CDR3 contains 12 residues. V gave up 7 bases and J gave up 5 bases, with 12 bases separating them. Germline loops: CDR1 DFQATT, CDR2 SNEGSKA (reference sequence). The CDR3 DNA sequence: TGCAGTGTTTGGAGACGGGATCAGCCCCAGCATTTT. It yields the protein CSVWRRDQPQHF.

The gene calls are TRBV7-2 and TRBJ2-3, with a tentative D call TRBD2 (6 bases). CDR3 size: 15 residues. The germline CDR1 and CDR2 sequences are SGHTA and FQGNSA. Between the trimmed V and J ends, which lost 5 bases and 2 bases, there was a span of 14 bases. The CDR3 nucleotides are TGTGCCAGCAGCCCAGGCGGGGTTTTCACAGATACGCAGTATTTT. Protein product: CASSPGGVFTDTQYF.

This clonotype was seen only a few times. One end of the junction is discordant with germline, which a read error may explain. The chain links TRBV7-7 to TRBJ2-1; a possible D gene is TRBD2 (5 bases). Germline assignment: CDR1 SSHAT and CDR2 FNYEAQ (reference sequence). The CDR3 is made up of 15 amino acids. This chain's CDR3 is CASSLAFGTYNEQFF. In nucleotides, the CDR3 is TGTGCTAGCAGCTTAGCGTTCGGGACCTACAATGAGCAGTTCTTC. Full variable domain (rest looked up from reference TRBV7-7 and TRBJ2-1): GAGVSQSPRYKVTKRGQDVTLRCDPISSHATLYWYQQALGQGPEFLTYFNYEAQPDKSGLPSDRFSAERPEGSISTLTIQRTEQRDSAMYRCASSLAFGTYNEQFFGPGTRLTVL.